This record concerns one T cell receptor beta chain sequence. Some clones are missing from TCRdb's copy, which holds only in-frame ones; the method was immunoSEQ multiplex PCR. The sample shows about 2 million clones, about 95% of them seen only once. The data were obtained in a study of shared clonotypes between healthy human individuals. Losses at the gene ends were 4 bases for V and 4 bases for J; bases not matched to a gene: 4. The germline V gene encodes CDR1 MDHEN and CDR2 SYDVKM. The CDR3 covers 14 residues. Naive CD8 cells lacked CD45RO, underwent positive selection for CCR7 and left out terminally differentiated effector memory CD45RA+ cells.

The sample consisted of naive CD8+ T cells sorted from blood. The receptor's source is a man aged 18 to 30 in good health. This chain joins TRBV28 and TRBJ2-7; 10 positions agree with TRBD2. CDR3: CASSSQREGYEQYF. In DNA, the CDR3 is TGTGCCAGCAGTTCTCAGCGGGAGGGATACGAGCAGTACTTC.